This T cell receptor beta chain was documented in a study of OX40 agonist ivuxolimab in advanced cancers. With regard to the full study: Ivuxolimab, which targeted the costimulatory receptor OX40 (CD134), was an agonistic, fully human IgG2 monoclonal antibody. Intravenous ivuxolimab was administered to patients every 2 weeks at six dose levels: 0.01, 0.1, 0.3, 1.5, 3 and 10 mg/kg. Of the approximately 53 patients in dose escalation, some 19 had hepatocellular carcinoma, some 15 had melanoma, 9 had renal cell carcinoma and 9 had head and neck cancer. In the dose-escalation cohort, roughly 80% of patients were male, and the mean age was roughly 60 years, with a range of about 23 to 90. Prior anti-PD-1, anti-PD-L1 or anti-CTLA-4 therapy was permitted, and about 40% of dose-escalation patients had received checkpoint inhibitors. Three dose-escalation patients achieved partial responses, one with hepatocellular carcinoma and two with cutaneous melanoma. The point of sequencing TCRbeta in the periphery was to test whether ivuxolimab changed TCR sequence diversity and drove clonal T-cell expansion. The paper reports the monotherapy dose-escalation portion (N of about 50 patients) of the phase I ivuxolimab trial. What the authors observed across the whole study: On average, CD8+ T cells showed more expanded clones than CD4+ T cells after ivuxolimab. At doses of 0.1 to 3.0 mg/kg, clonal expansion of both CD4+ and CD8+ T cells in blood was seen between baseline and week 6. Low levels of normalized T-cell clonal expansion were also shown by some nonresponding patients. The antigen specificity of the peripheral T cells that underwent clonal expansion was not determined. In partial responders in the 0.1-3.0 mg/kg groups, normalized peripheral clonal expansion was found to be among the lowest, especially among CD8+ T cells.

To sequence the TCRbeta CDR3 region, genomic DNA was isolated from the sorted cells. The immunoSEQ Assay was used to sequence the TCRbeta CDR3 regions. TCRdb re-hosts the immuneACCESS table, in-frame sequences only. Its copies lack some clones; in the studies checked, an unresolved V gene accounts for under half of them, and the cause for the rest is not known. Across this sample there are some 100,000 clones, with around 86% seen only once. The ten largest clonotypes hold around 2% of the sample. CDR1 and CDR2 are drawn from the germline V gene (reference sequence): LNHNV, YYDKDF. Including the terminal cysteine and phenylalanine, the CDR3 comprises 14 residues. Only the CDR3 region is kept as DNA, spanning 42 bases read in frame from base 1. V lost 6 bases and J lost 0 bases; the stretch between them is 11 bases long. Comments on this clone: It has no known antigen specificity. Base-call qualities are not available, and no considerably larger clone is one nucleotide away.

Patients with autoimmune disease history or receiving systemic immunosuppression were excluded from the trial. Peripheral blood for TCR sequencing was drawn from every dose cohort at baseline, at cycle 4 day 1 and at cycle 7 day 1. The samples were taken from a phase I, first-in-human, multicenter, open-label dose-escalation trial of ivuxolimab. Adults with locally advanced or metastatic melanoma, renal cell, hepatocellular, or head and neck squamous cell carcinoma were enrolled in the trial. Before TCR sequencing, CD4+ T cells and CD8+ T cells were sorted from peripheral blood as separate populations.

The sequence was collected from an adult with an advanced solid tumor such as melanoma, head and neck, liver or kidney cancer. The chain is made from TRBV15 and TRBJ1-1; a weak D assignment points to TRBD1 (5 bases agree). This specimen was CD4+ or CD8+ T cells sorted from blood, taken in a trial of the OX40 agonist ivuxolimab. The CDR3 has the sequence CATSVGVVNTEAFF. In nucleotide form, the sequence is TGTGCCACCAGTGTGGGGGTTGTGAACACTGAAGCTTTCTTT.